The 9 T cell receptor beta chains presented below share a single source sample, sequenced in a study of regulatory T cells in long-lasting Graves disease. Time point reported: persistent/refractory GD, antithyroid drugs over 5 years with positive TRAb. The TCR library used RNA extracted from PBMCs. Construction of TCR beta libraries relied on iRepertoire HTBI primers and on Arm-PCR targeting CDR3 regions. Via MiXCR, TCRdb re-called the multiplex PCR reads, giving one row per CDR3 protein. This table has around 460,000 distinct CDR3 sequences, roughly 22% appearing once. Material: peripheral blood mononuclear cells (PBMCs), obtained when the disease was refractory, from a patient treated with antithyroid drugs. The receptors shown here come from a female donor with Graves disease.

The chain links TRBV19 to TRBJ2-1; 12 nucleotides align to TRBD2. The CDR3 has 15 amino acids. Germline V gives CDR1 LNHDA, CDR2 SQIVND (reference sequence). The junction had 7 bases not matched to a gene; V was cut back by 6 bases and J by 7 bases. This CDR3 reads CASSGRTSGTNEQFF. CDR3 in DNA: TGTGCCAGTAGCGGACGGACTAGCGGGACGAATGAGCAGTTCTTC.

This clonotype was seen ten or more times. J is TRBJ2-2 and V is TRBV11-3; 12 bases line up with TRBD2. The CDR3 totals 15 residues. From germline, CDR1 is SGHNT and CDR2 YENEEA. Trimming removed 2 bases from V and 5 bases from J; junction bases left unmatched: 0. The CDR3 reads CASSLTSGRTGELFF. The CDR3 bases are TGTGCCAGCAGCTTAACTAGCGGGAGGACCGGGGAGCTGTTTTTT.

The V call is TRBV7-3, the J call TRBJ2-7; 8 bases are shared with TRBD2. J was trimmed by 11 bases and V by 4 bases; bases with no gene match: 10. The CDR3 runs 13 residues. Germline values: CDR1 SGHTA, CDR2 FQGTGA. The CDR3 sequence is CASSSRGGQAEYF. CDR3 in DNA: TGTGCCAGCAGCTCACGGGGGGGCCAGGCGGAGTACTTC.

This clonotype was detected ten times or more. The chain combines TRBV11-2 with TRBJ1-1; D is ambiguous. The germline CDR1 and CDR2 sequences are SGHAT and FQNNGV. CDR3 size: 13 residues. Trimming left V 5 bases short and J 2 bases short, with 9 bases between. DNA of the CDR3: TGTGCCAGCAGCCCGGACGTAAACACTGAAGCTTTCTTT. It specifies CASSPDVNTEAFF.

Regarding this clonotype: A read error may explain this, as a much larger clone is one base away. CDR3 protein: CASDQQGTEAFF. DNA for the CDR3: TGTGCCAGCGACCAACAGGGGACTGAAGCTTTCTTT. The chain recombines TRBV7-9 with TRBJ1-1; TRBD1 matches 7 bases. Germline values: CDR1 SEHNR, CDR2 FQNEAQ (reference sequence). CDR3 length: 12 amino acids. Trimming at V came to 8 bases and at J to 5 bases, leaving 5 bases not matched to a gene.

This rearrangement joins TRBV4-2 to TRBJ2-7, with D unresolved. The CDR3 sequence is 15 residues long. The germline V gene has CDR1 LGHNA and CDR2 YNFKEQ. Trimming left V 1 base short and J 1 base short, with 11 bases between. CDR3 residues: CASSQVIQPSYEQYF. CDR3 nucleotides: TGTGCCAGCAGCCAAGTAATTCAGCCTTCCTACGAGCAGTACTTC.

The chain joins TRBV2 to TRBJ2-1, with D maybe TRBD1 (6 bases). This CDR3 has 14 residues. The germline gives CDR1 SNHLY, CDR2 FYNNEI. The ends were cut back, 10 bases at V and 5 bases at J, with 18 bases in the middle. Here the CDR3 reads CATLQGETNNEQFF. As DNA, the CDR3 is TGTGCCACTTTACAGGGAGAGACAAACAATGAGCAGTTCTTC.

The chain couples TRBV27 to TRBJ1-4; D is unclear. V lost 4 bases and J 7 bases, leaving 16 bases between the germline ends. The CDR3 runs to 15 residues. The germline CDR1 and CDR2 sequences are MNHEY and SMNVEV (reference sequence). The DNA of the CDR3 is TGTGCCAGCAGTTCCCCTGGACGGACCGCTGAAAAACTGTTTTTT. Translation: CASSSPGRTAEKLFF.

This clonotype occurred a few times. The rearrangement joins TRBV12-3 or TRBV12-4 to TRBJ1-6, with D tentatively TRBD1 (5 bases). V lost 3 bases and J 7 bases, leaving 10 bases between the germline ends. This CDR3 is 14 amino acids long. CDR3 sequence reads: CASSLSGRNSPLHF. CDR3 DNA sequence: TGTGCCAGCAGTTTGTCAGGGAGGAATTCACCCCTCCACTTT.